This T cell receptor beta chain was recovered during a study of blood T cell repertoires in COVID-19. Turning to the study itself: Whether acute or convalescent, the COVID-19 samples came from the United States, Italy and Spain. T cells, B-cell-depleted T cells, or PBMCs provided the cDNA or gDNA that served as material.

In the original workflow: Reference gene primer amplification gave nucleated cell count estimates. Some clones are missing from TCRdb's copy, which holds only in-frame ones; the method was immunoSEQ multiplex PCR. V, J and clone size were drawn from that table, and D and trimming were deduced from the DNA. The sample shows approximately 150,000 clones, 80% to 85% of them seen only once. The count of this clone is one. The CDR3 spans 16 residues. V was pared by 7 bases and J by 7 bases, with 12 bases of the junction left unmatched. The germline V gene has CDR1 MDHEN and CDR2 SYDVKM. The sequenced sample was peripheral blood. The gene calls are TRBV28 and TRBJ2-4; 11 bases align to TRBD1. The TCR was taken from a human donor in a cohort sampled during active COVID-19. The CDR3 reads CASNPPPGTGGNIQYF. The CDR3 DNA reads TGTGCCAGCAACCCTCCCCCCGGGACAGGGGGGAACATTCAGTACTTC.